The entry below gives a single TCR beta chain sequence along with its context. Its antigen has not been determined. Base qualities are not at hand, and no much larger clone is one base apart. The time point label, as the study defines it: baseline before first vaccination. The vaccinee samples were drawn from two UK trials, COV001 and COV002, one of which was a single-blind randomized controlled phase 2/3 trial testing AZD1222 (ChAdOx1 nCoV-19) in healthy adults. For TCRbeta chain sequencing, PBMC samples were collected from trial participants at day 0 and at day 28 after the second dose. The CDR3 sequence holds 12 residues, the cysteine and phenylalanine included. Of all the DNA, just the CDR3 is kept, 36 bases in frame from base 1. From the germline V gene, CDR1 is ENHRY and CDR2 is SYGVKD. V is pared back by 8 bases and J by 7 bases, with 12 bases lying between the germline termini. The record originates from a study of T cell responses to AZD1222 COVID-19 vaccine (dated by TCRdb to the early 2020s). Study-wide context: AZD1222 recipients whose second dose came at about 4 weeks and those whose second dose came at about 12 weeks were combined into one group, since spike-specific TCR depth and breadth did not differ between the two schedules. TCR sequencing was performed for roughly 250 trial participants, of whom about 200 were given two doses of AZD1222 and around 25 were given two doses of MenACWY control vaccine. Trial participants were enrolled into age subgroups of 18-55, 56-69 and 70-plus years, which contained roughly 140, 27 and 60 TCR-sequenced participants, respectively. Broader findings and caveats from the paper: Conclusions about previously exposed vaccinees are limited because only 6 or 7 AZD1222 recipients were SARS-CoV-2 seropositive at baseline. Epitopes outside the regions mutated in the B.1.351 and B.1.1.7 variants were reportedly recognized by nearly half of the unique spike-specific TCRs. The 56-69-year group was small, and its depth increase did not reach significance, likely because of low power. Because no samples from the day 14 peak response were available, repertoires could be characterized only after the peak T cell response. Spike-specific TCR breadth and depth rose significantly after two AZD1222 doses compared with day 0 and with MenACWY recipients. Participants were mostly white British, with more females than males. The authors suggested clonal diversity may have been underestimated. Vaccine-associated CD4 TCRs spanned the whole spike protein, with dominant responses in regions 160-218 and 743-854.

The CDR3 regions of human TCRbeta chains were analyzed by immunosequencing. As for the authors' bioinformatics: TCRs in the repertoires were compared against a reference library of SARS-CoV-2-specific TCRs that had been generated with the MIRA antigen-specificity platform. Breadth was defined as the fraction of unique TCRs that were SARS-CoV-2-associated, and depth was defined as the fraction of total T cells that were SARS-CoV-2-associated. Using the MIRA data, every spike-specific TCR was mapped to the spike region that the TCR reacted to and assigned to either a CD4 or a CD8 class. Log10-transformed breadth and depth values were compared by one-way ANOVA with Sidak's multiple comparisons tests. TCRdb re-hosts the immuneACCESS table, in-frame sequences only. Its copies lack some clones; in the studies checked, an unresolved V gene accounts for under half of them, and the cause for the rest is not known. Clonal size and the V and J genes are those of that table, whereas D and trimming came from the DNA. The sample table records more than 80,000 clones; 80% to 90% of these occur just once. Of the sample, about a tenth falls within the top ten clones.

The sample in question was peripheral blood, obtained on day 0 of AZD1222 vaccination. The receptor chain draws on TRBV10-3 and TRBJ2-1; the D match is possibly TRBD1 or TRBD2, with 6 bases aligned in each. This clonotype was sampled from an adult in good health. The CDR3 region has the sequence CAIRQEGNEQFF. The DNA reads TGTGCCATCCGACAGGAGGGTAATGAGCAGTTCTTC.